This T cell receptor beta chain emerged from a study of human T cells and chemical hapten exposure. Using its own MiXCR run on the RACE reads, TCRdb lists one record per CDR3 protein. This sample has tens of thousands of distinct CDR3 sequences, with 12% found just once. Time point here: pre-sensitization, week 0. Treatment: therapeutic diphenylcyclopropenone sensitization with weekly scalp DPC. The authors extracted total RNA from unfractionated whole blood. Specimen: whole blood, collected in connection with sensitization to the hapten diphenylcyclopropenone (DPC). The receptor was isolated from a woman in her 40s with alopecia areata. Some clones in this sample may be carry-over from other donors' samples.

As DNA, the CDR3 is TGTGCCACCAGCAGAGATCAAGGGGAGGAGACCCAGTACTTC. Encoded protein: CATSRDQGEETQYF. This chain uses TRBV15 with TRBJ2-5; perhaps D is TRBD1 or TRBD2 (5 bases each). This CDR3 has 14 residues. Trimming stripped 0 bases from V and 5 bases from J, with 10 bases between. In germline, CDR1 is LNHNV, CDR2 YYDKDF (reference sequence).